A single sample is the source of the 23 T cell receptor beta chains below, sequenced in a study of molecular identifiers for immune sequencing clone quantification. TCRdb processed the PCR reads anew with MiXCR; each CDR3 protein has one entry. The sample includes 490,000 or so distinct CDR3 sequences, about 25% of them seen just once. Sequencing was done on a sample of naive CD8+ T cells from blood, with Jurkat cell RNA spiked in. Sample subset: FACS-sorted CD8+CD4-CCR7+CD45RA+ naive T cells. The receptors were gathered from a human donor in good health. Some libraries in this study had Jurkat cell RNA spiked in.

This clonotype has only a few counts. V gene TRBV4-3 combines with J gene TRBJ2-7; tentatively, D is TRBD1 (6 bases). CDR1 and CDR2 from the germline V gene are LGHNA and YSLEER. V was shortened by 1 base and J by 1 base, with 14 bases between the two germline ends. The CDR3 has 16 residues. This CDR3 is CASSQARAGASYEQYF. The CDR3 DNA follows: TGCGCCAGCAGCCAAGCCCGGGCAGGGGCTTCCTACGAGCAGTACTTC.

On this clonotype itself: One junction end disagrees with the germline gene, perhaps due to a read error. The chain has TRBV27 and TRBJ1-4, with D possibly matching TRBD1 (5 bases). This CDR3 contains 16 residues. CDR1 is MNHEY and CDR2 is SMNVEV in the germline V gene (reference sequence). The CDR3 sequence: CASIEGRGQTNETLFF. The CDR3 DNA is TGTGCCAGCATCGAAGGGCGGGGCCAAACTAATGAAACACTGTTTTTT.

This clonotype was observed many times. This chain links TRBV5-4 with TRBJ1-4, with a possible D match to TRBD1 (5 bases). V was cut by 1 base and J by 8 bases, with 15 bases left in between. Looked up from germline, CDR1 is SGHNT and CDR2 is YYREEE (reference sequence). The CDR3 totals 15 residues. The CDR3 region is CASSLKGQGWEKLFF. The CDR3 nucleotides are TGTGCCAGCAGCTTGAAAGGTCAGGGCTGGGAAAAACTGTTTTTT.

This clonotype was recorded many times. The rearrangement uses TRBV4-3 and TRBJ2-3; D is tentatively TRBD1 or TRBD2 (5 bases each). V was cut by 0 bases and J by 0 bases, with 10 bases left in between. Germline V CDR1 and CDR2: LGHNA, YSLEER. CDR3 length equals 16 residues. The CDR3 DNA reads TGCGCCAGCAGCCAAGATGAGAGGGGTAGCACAGATACGCAGTATTTT. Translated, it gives CASSQDERGSTDTQYF.

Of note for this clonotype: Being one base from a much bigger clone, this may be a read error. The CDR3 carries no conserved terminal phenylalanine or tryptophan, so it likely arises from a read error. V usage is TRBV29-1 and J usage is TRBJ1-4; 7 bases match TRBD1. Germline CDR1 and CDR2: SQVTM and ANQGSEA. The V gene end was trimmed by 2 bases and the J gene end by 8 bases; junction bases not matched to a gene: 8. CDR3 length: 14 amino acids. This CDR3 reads CSVESRDSEEKLFI. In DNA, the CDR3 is TGCAGCGTTGAATCTCGGGACAGTGAAGAAAAACTGTTTATT.

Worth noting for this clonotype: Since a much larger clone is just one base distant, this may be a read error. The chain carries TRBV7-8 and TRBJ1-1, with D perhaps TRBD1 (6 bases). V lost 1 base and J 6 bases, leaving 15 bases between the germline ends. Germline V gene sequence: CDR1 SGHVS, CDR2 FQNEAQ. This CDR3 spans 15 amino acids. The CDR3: CASSLVGGPYAEAFF. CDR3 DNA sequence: TGTGCCAGCAGCTTAGTAGGGGGACCGTACGCTGAAGCTTTCTTT.

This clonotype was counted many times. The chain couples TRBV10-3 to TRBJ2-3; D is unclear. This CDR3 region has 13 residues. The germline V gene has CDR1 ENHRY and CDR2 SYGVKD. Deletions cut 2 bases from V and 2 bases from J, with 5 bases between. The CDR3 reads CAISEPDTDTQYF. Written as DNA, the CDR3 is TGTGCCATCAGTGAGCCAGACACAGATACGCAGTATTTT.

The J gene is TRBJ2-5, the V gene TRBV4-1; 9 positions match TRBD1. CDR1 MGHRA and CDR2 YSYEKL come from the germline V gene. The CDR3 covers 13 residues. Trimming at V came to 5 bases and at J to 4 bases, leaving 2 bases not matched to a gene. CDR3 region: CASSEDRGETQYF. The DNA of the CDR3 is TGCGCCAGCAGCGAGGACAGGGGAGAGACCCAGTACTTC.

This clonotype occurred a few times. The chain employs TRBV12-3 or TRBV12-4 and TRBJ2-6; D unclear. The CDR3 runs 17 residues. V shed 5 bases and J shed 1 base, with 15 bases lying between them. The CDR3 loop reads CASSNARVGSGANVLTF. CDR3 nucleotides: TGTGCCAGCAGTAATGCCCGGGTAGGGTCTGGGGCCAACGTCCTGACTTTC.

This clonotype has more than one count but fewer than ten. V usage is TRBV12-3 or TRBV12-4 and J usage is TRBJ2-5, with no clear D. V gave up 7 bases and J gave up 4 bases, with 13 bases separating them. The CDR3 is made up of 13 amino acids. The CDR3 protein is CASTLQLRETQYF. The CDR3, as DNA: TGTGCCAGCACCCTCCAATTAAGAGAGACCCAGTACTTC.

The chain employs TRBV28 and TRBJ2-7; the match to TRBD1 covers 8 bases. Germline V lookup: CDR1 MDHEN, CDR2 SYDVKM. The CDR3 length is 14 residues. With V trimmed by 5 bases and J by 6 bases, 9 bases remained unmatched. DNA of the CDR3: TGTGCCAGCAGTCCCACGCAGGGGGCAGGCGAGCAGTACTTC. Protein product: CASSPTQGAGEQYF.

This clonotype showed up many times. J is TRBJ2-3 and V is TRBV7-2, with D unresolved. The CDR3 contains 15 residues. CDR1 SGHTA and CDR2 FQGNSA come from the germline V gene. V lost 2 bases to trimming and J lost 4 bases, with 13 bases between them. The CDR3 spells CASSLWYRVADTQYF. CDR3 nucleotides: TGTGCCAGCAGCTTATGGTATAGGGTGGCAGATACGCAGTATTTT.

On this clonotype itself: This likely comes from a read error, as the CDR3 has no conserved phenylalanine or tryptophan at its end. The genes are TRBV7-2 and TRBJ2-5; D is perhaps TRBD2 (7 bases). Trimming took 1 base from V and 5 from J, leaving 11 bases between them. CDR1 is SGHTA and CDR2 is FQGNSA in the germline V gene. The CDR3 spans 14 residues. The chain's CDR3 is CASSLVGGQETQYL. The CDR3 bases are TGTGCCAGCAGCTTAGTGGGGGGGCAGGAGACCCAGTACCTC.

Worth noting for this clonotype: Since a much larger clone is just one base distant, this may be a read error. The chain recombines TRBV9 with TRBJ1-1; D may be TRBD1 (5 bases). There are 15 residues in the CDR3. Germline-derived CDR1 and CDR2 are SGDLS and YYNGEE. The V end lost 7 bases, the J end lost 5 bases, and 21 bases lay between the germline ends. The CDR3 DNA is TGTGCCAGCGGCCTAGGTTGGGGGACCGAGACTGAAGCTTTCTTT. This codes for CASGLGWGTETEAFF. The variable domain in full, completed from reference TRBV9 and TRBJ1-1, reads DSGVTQTPKHLITATGQRVTLRCSPRSGDLSVYWYQQSLDQGLQFLIQYYNGEERAKGNILERFSAQQFPDLHSELNLSSLELGDSALYFCASGLGWGTETEAFFGQGTRLTVV.

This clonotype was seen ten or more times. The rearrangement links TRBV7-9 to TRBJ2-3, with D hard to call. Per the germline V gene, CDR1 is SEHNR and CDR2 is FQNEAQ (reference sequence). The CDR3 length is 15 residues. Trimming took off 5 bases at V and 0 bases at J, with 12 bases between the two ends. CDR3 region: CASSELAPSTDTQYF. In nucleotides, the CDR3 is TGTGCCAGCAGCGAGCTTGCCCCCAGCACAGATACGCAGTATTTT.

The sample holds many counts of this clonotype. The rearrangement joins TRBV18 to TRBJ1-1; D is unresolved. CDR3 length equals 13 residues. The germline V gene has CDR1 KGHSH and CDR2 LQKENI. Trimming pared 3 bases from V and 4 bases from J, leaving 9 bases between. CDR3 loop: CASSPGSTTEAFF. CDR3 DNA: TGTGCCAGCTCACCCGGGTCGACCACTGAAGCTTTCTTT.

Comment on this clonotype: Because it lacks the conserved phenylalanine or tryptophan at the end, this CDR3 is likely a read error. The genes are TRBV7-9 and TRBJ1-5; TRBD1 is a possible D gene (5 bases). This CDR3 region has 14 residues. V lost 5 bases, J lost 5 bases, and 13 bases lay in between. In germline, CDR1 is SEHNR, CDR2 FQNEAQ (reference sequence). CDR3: CASSPGTVDQPQHY. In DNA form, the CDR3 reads TGTGCCAGCAGCCCCGGGACGGTAGATCAGCCCCAGCATTAT.

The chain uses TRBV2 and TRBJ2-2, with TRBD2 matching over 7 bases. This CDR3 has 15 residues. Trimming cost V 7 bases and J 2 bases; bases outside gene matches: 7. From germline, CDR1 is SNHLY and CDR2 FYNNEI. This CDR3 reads CASTPGTTNTGELFF. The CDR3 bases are TGTGCCAGCACCCCCGGGACTACCAACACCGGGGAGCTGTTTTTT. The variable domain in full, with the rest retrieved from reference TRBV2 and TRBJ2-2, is EPEVTQTPSHQVTQMGQEVILRCVPISNHLYFYWYRQILGQKVEFLVSFYNNEISEKSEIFDDQFSVERPDGSNFTLKIRSTKLEDSAMYFCASTPGTTNTGELFFGEGSRLTVL.

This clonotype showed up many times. The CDR3 is CASSRTGGNSPLHF. CDR3 coding DNA: TGTGCCAGCAGCCGTACAGGGGGTAATTCACCCCTCCACTTT. This chain joins TRBV7-9 and TRBJ1-6; TRBD1 matches 8 bases. With V trimmed by 5 bases and J by 6 bases, 3 bases remained unmatched. The germline V gene encodes CDR1 SEHNR and CDR2 FQNEAQ (reference sequence). The CDR3 sequence is 14 residues long.

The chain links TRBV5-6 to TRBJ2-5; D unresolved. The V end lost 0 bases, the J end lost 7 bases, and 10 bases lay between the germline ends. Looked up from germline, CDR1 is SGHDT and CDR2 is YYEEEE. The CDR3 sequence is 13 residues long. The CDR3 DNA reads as TGTGCCAGCAGCTTGGTCGTGCCCGGGACCCAGTACTTC. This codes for CASSLVVPGTQYF.

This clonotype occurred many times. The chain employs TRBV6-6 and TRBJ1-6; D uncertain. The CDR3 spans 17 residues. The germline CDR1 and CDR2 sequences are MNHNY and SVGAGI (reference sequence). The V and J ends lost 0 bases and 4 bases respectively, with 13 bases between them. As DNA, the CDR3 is TGTGCCAGCAGTTACTCGTCCCCCGGGTATTATAATTCACCCCTCCACTTT. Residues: CASSYSSPGYYNSPLHF.

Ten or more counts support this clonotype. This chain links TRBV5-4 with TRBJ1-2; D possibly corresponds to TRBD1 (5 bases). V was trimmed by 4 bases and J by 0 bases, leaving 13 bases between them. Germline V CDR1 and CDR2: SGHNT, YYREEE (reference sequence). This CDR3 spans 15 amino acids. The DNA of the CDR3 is TGTGCCAGCAGCGGGGACGCATCAGCTAACTATGGCTACACCTTC. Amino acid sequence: CASSGDASANYGYTF.

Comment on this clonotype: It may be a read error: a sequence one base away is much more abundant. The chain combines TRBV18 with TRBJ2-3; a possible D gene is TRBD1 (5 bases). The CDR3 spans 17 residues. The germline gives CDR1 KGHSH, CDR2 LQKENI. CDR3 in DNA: TGTGTCAGCTCACCAGGACGGGCAGGGAATAGTTCAGATACGCAGTATTTT. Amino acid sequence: CVSSPGRAGNSSDTQYF.